This entry lists 26 T cell receptor beta chains sequenced from one sample in a study of CD8 T cells in ankylosing spondylitis (TCRdb year 2017). The method was 5' RACE. Sequenced on an Illumina HiSeq 2500. The raw public reads went through TCRdb reprocessing: fastp at Q25, MiXCR clone calling, in-frame beta chains kept. Each record represents a unique CDR3 protein, reported with the most common genes and DNA among its rows. The sample table lists under 250,000 distinct CDR3 sequences, 7.5% to 9.5% of them with a count of one. Around 4.9% of the sample is held by the ten biggest clonotypes. Input material: blood, either unsorted or a sorted T cell fraction (not recorded which). These receptor sequences come from a female donor with ankylosing spondylitis or in good health (not recorded which).

This clonotype was recorded at least ten times. V gene TRBV12-3 or TRBV12-4 combines with J gene TRBJ2-1; possibly TRBD2 for D (5 bases). V was clipped by 5 bases and J by 8 bases, with 10 bases between them. This CDR3 is built from 12 residues. DNA for the CDR3: TGTGCCAGCAGTATACTAGTCCATGAGCAGTTCTTC. Translation: CASSILVHEQFF.

The table lists this clonotype with many counts. The rearrangement joins TRBV27 to TRBJ2-5; 7 nucleotides align to TRBD1. From germline, CDR1 is MNHEY and CDR2 SMNVEV (reference sequence). The CDR3 has 12 amino acids. Unmatched junction bases numbered 3, after V lost 6 bases and J lost 5 bases. CDR3 in amino acids: CASRRGQETQYF. The CDR3 DNA reads TGTGCCAGCAGGAGGGGGCAGGAGACCCAGTACTTC.

This clonotype was found many times. DNA for the CDR3: TGTGCCAGCAGCCCCAGCAGCCGAGAGACCCAGTACTTC. Translated, it gives CASSPSSRETQYF. This sequence joins TRBV12-3 or TRBV12-4 and TRBJ2-5, with D hard to call. V was cut by 6 bases and J by 4 bases, with 12 bases left in between. This CDR3 comprises 13 residues.

The chain couples TRBV7-2 to TRBJ1-5, with D maybe TRBD1 (5 bases). The CDR3 length is 13 residues. Between the trimmed V and J ends, which lost 1 base and 4 bases, there was a span of 5 bases. Germline values: CDR1 SGHTA, CDR2 FQGNSA. DNA of the CDR3: TGTACCAGCAGCTTAGAGGGGAATCAGCCCCAGCATTTT. This sequence encodes CTSSLEGNQPQHF.

About this clonotype: A much larger clonotype is one base distant, so this may be a read error. V and J are TRBV27 and TRBJ1-3, with 7 bases lining up with TRBD1. The V gene end was trimmed by 8 bases and the J gene end by 0 bases; junction bases not matched to a gene: 7. Germline CDR1 is MNHEY and CDR2 is SMNVEV (reference sequence). CDR3 length: 15 residues. In DNA form, the CDR3 reads TGTGCCAGCGGGGGACAGTCAAGCTCTGGAAACACCATATATTTT. Its translation is CASGGQSSSGNTIYF.

This clonotype was seen more than once but under ten times. This chain joins TRBV30 and TRBJ2-7; D is ambiguous. Germline CDR1 and CDR2: GTSNPN and SVGIG (reference sequence). V lost 0 bases to trimming and J lost 7 bases, with 13 bases between them. The CDR3 totals 13 residues. The CDR3 here is CAWSVSEAWEQYF. CDR3 DNA sequence: TGTGCCTGGAGTGTTTCAGAGGCCTGGGAGCAGTACTTC.

This clonotype was observed many times. CDR3 sequence (DNA): TGTGCCAGCACCCCAACAACCCCGGGACAGGGAGGGAATGAGCAGTTCTTC. Translation: CASTPTTPGQGGNEQFF. The V gene is TRBV5-5, the J gene TRBJ2-1; 9 bases map to TRBD1. J gave up 7 bases and V 6 bases, and 17 bases lay outside the gene matches. CDR1 and CDR2 from the germline V gene are SGHKS and YYEKEE (reference sequence). The CDR3 loop spans 17 amino acids.

Many counts were recorded for this clonotype. The chain combines TRBV6-2 or TRBV6-3 with TRBJ2-1; D is possibly TRBD2 (5 bases). Trimming removed 1 base from V and 8 bases from J, with 15 bases in between. The germline gives CDR1 MNHEY, CDR2 SVGEGT. This CDR3 is 15 amino acids long. The CDR3 nucleotides read TGTGCCAGCAGTTACTACGGGATTACTGGGGATGAGCAGTTCTTC. It translates to CASSYYGITGDEQFF.

This clonotype was detected ten times or more. This chain links TRBV12-3 or TRBV12-4 with TRBJ1-6; possibly TRBD1 for D (6 bases). This CDR3 has 14 amino acids. V gave up 5 bases and J gave up 7 bases, with 12 bases separating them. The CDR3 is CASSARQGNSPLHF. Here the CDR3 DNA reads TGTGCCAGCAGTGCCCGGCAGGGGAATTCACCCCTCCACTTT.

At least ten counts were recorded for this clonotype. The chain recombines TRBV12-3 or TRBV12-4 with TRBJ2-2; D gene uncertain. V shed 6 bases and J shed 9 bases, with 11 bases lying between them. There are 12 residues in the CDR3. The CDR3 here is CASSSRSRELFF. CDR3 DNA: TGTGCCAGCAGCTCTAGGTCCCGGGAGCTGTTTTTT.

At least ten counts were recorded for this clonotype. CDR3 sequence (DNA): TGTGCCAGCAGAGACAGGGGAGTTAGGGATACGCAGTATTTT. Translation gives CASRDRGVRDTQYF. This chain joins TRBV28 and TRBJ2-3; TRBD1 agrees at 8 bases. The CDR3 contains 14 residues. V lost 6 bases and J lost 6; bases outside the gene matches: 8. Germline V gives CDR1 MDHEN, CDR2 SYDVKM. The variable domain in full, with the rest retrieved from reference TRBV28 and TRBJ2-3, is DVKVTQSSRYLVKRTGEKVFLECVQDMDHENMFWYRQDPGLGLRLIYFSYDVKMKEKGDIPEGYSVSREKKERFSLILESASTNQTSMYLCASRDRGVRDTQYFGPGTRLTVL.

In this sample, this clonotype turned up many times. The V gene is TRBV5-4, the J gene TRBJ2-6; no definite D call. Germline assignment: CDR1 SGHNT and CDR2 YYREEE (reference sequence). The ends were cut back, 0 bases at V and 2 bases at J, with 9 bases in the middle. The CDR3 is 16 residues long. The CDR3 is CASSLASRPGANVLTF. CDR3 nucleotide sequence: TGTGCCAGCAGCTTGGCGTCGCGTCCTGGGGCCAACGTCCTGACTTTC.

This clonotype was detected ten times or more. The junction does not match germline at one end; this may be a read error. The chain uses TRBV15 and TRBJ2-7, with D hard to call. This CDR3 is built from 11 residues. CDR1 and CDR2 from the germline V gene are LNHNV and YYDKDF (reference sequence). The CDR3 loop reads CATSRDSRLFF. CDR3 DNA: TGTGCCACCAGCAGAGATTCTAGACTTTTCTTC.

The chain uses TRBV6-5 and TRBJ2-7; TRBD2 might be the D (6 bases). V lost 5 bases to trimming and J lost 4 bases, with 15 bases between them. The CDR3 consists of 14 residues. CDR1 is MNHEY and CDR2 is SVGAGI in the germline V gene. CDR3 in amino acids: CASSPSTEGYEQYF. The DNA for the CDR3 is TGTGCCAGCAGTCCCTCGACGGAGGGGTACGAGCAGTACTTC.

The J gene is TRBJ2-1, the V gene TRBV7-2; D perhaps matches TRBD2 (5 bases). This CDR3 has 14 residues. Germline lookup yields CDR1 SGHTA and CDR2 FQGNSA. The V and J ends lost 1 base and 5 bases respectively, with 9 bases between them. Written as DNA, the CDR3 is TGTGCCAGCAGCTTAGGTACTAGTAACAATGAGCAGTTCTTC. Its translation is CASSLGTSNNEQFF.

This clonotype occurred many times. The V gene is TRBV9, the J gene TRBJ2-3; 8 bases fit TRBD1. Germline CDR1 reads SGDLS; CDR2 reads YYNGEE. The CDR3 is 13 amino acids. J lost 4 bases, V lost 4 bases, and 2 bases had no gene match. CDR3 amino acids: CASSKQGADTQYF. The CDR3 region has the DNA TGTGCCAGCAGCAAACAGGGGGCAGATACGCAGTATTTT.

In its sample, this clonotype was seen many times. This chain connects TRBV12-3 or TRBV12-4 to TRBJ2-7; 7 bases align to TRBD2. The CDR3 extends over 16 amino acids. V gave up 0 bases and J gave up 5 bases; unmatched junction bases: 10. The CDR3 region has the DNA TGTGCCAGCAGTTTAGCATTGCGGGAGAATGTCCACGAGCAGTACTTC. Protein: CASSLALRENVHEQYF.

This clonotype has more than one count but fewer than ten. The chain employs TRBV20-1 and TRBJ2-7; 11 bases are shared with TRBD2. Germline V gives CDR1 DFQATT, CDR2 SNEGSKA (reference sequence). This CDR3 region has 13 residues. V shed 5 bases and J 4 bases; nucleotides not matched to a gene: 4. The CDR3: CSADSGRAYEQYF. CDR3 nucleotides: TGCAGTGCTGATAGCGGGAGGGCTTACGAGCAGTACTTC.

The CDR3: CVSSTQGAGHF. CDR3 DNA sequence: TGTGTCAGTAGTACCCAGGGAGCTGGGCATTTT. This chain uses TRBV28 with TRBJ1-5; possibly TRBD1 for D (5 bases). The germline V gene has CDR1 MDHEN and CDR2 SYDVKM. The CDR3 runs 11 residues.

V usage is TRBV7-2 and J usage is TRBJ2-3, with D possibly TRBD2 on 7 matching bases. Germline V gene data show CDR1 as SGHTA and CDR2 as FQGNSA. The CDR3 has 17 amino acids. Trimming removed 2 bases from V and 7 bases from J, with 22 bases in between. CDR3 bases: TGTGCCAGCAGCTTAAGGGGGGGCGGCCAGGGTCGGAATACGCAGTATTTT. It encodes CASSLRGGGQGRNTQYF.

This clonotype was observed many times. The rearrangement links TRBV28 to TRBJ2-7; 13 bases agree with TRBD2. CDR1 MDHEN and CDR2 SYDVKM come from the germline V gene. The CDR3 is 14 residues long. V lost 6 bases and J lost 6; bases outside the gene matches: 5. CDR3 sequence (DNA): TGTGCCAGCAGGGGACTAGCGGGGTTTCGCGAGCAGTACTTC. It translates to CASRGLAGFREQYF.

The chain carries TRBV4-1 and TRBJ2-1; 7 positions match TRBD2. CDR1 MGHRA and CDR2 YSYEKL come from the germline V gene. This CDR3 spans 17 amino acids. V was pared by 4 bases and J by 5 bases, with 14 bases of the junction left unmatched. The CDR3 protein is CASSLGPGTTFDNEQFF. CDR3 DNA: TGCGCCAGCAGCCTAGGTCCCGGGACTACATTCGACAATGAGCAGTTCTTC.

A few counts support this clonotype. CDR3 bases: TGTGCCAGCAGCCCGGGACTAGCCCTAGAGACCCAGTACTTC. This sequence encodes CASSPGLALETQYF. The chain combines TRBV7-9 with TRBJ2-5; 9 bases are shared with TRBD2. V lost 5 bases, J lost 4 bases, and 5 bases stayed unmatched. The CDR3 covers 14 residues. The germline V gene encodes CDR1 SEHNR and CDR2 FQNEAQ (reference sequence).

This clonotype was recorded at least ten times. The chain couples TRBV28 to TRBJ1-5; D is undetermined. In germline, CDR1 is MDHEN, CDR2 SYDVKM. The CDR3 contains 12 residues. V lost 5 bases and J 6 bases, leaving 8 bases between the germline ends. The CDR3 nucleotides are TGTGCCAGCAGTCTCGGGCTTCAGCCCCAGCATTTT. Its protein product is CASSLGLQPQHF.

Many counts were recorded for this clonotype. This sequence joins TRBV12-3 or TRBV12-4 and TRBJ2-1; possibly TRBD2 for D (6 bases). V gave up 5 bases and J gave up 0 bases, with 17 bases separating them. The CDR3 totals 17 residues. In nucleotides, the CDR3 is TGTGCCAGCAGTCCCAGAAGCGGGCAAAGCTCCTACAATGAGCAGTTCTTC. Amino acids: CASSPRSGQSSYNEQFF.

This clonotype was found a few times. The rearrangement joins TRBV7-7 to TRBJ2-7, with 9 nucleotides matching TRBD2. The CDR3 has 16 amino acids. V shed 1 base, J shed 3 bases, and the junction held 7 bases outside the gene matches. The germline gives CDR1 SSHAT, CDR2 FNYEAQ (reference sequence). CDR3 amino acids: CASSLGLAGEGYEQYF. The CDR3, as DNA: TGTGCCAGCAGCTTAGGGTTAGCGGGAGAGGGCTACGAGCAGTACTTC.